The 25 T cell receptor beta chains below all came from one sample that was sequenced in a study of read filtering for tumor transcriptome and immune sequencing. From about 400 ng of RNA, a library with molecular barcoded alpha/delta and beta/gamma adaptors was made. Each CDR3 protein is one row after TCRdb ran MiXCR on the reads. Among tens of thousands of distinct CDR3 sequences listed, 20% to 25% were seen once. Sequenced input: a population of CD138-negative cells sorted from bone marrow. The receptors were gathered from a donor at least 40 years old with multiple myeloma.

On this clonotype itself: Possible read error: a much larger clone is one base away. This chain uses TRBV6-5 with TRBJ2-2; TRBD1 matches 8 bases. This CDR3 has 16 amino acids. CDR1 and CDR2 (germline): MNHEY, SVGAGI. V was pared by 5 bases and J by 3 bases, with 8 bases of the junction left unmatched. The CDR3 loop is CASSHKRQGHTGELFF. The CDR3 region has the DNA TGTGCCAGCAGTCATAAACGACAGGGGCACACCGGGGAGCTGTTTTTT.

The V call is TRBV25-1, the J call TRBJ1-6; the D gene is possibly TRBD1 (5 bases). CDR1 MGHDK and CDR2 SYGVNS come from the germline V gene. The CDR3 runs to 15 residues. V was clipped by 1 base and J by 7 bases, with 11 bases between them. Written as DNA, the CDR3 is TGTGCCAGCAGTGAATTCCTCCAGGGAAATTCACCCCTCCACTTT. This gives the protein CASSEFLQGNSPLHF. Looking up the rest from reference TRBV25-1 and TRBJ1-6 gives the full variable domain: EADIYQTPRYLVIGTGKKITLECSQTMGHDKMYWYQQDPGMELHLIHYSYGVNSTEKGDLSSESTVSRIRTEHFPLTLESARPSHTSQYLCASSEFLQGNSPLHFGNGTRLTVT.

In its sample, this clonotype was seen many times. The V gene is TRBV5-1, the J gene TRBJ2-7; D might be TRBD2 (5 bases). This CDR3 is 14 amino acids long. V was cut by 1 base and J by 2 bases, with 10 bases left in between. Germline assignment: CDR1 SGHRS and CDR2 YFSETQ. The CDR3 loop reads CASSLTGIPYEQYF. CDR3 coding DNA: TGCGCCAGCAGCTTGACGGGGATCCCCTACGAGCAGTACTTC.

This clonotype was seen at least ten times. The V and J genes are TRBV2 and TRBJ2-3; D possibly corresponds to TRBD2 (6 bases). The V and J ends lost 7 bases and 0 bases respectively, with 11 bases between them. Germline V gives CDR1 SNHLY, CDR2 FYNNEI. The CDR3 covers 14 residues. The CDR3 nucleotides are TGTGCCAGCAAGAGGAGGGCCAGCACAGATACGCAGTATTTT. It yields the protein CASKRRASTDTQYF.

This clonotype was seen at least ten times. The V and J genes are TRBV10-3 and TRBJ2-7; 11 nucleotides agree with TRBD1. CDR1 and CDR2 (germline): ENHRY, SYGVKD. Trimming removed 4 bases from V and 2 bases from J; junction bases left unmatched: 1. The CDR3 runs to 14 residues. CDR3 DNA sequence: TGTGCCATCAGTGCGGGACAGGGGGCCTACGAGCAGTACTTC. It is translated as CAISAGQGAYEQYF.

This clonotype appeared many times. This rearrangement joins TRBV6-6 to TRBJ2-7; 16 bases map to TRBD2. The CDR3 is 16 amino acids. Germline lookup yields CDR1 MNHNY and CDR2 SVGAGI (reference sequence). J gave up 7 bases and V 6 bases, and 9 bases lay outside the gene matches. DNA for the CDR3: TGTGCCAGCAGGGCGGGACTAGCGGGAGGGGGTAGGGAGCAGTACTTC. It codes for CASRAGLAGGGREQYF.

This clonotype came up many times. This chain joins TRBV9 and TRBJ2-7; D is unresolved. Per germline, CDR1 SGDLS and CDR2 YYNGEE. The germline V and J ends were trimmed by 3 bases and 2 bases, with 12 bases remaining between them. The CDR3 extends over 14 amino acids. CDR3 in amino acids: CASSAQTQAYEQYF. CDR3 nucleotide sequence: TGTGCCAGCAGCGCTCAGACCCAGGCCTACGAGCAGTACTTC.

Comment on this clonotype: An end of the junction differs from the germline gene, which may be a read error. The chain combines TRBV28 with TRBJ2-1, with a possible D match to TRBD2 (5 bases). Germline CDR1 MDHEN, CDR2 SYDVKM. The CDR3 length is 14 residues. The CDR3, as DNA: TGTGCCTGCAGTCCCTTACTAGTGCCAAATGAGCAGTTCTTC. It is translated as CACSPLLVPNEQFF.

This clonotype has at least ten counts. This chain connects TRBV7-3 to TRBJ2-2, with D tentatively TRBD2 (6 bases). Germline CDR1 reads SGHTA; CDR2 reads FQGTGA. V dropped 3 bases and J dropped 2 bases, with 10 bases sitting between them. This CDR3 comprises 15 residues. CDR3 bases: TGTGCCAGCAGCTTCCGACTAGGCAACACCGGGGAGCTGTTTTTT. This encodes CASSFRLGNTGELFF.

On this clonotype: A much larger clonotype is one base distant, so this may be a read error. This rearrangement joins TRBV27 to TRBJ2-7; TRBD1 is a possible D gene (6 bases). The germline V gene encodes CDR1 MNHEY and CDR2 SMNVEV (reference sequence). The CDR3 runs 14 residues. CDR3 sequence: CASGFLDRRNEQYF. For the CDR3, the DNA is TGTGCCAGCGGTTTTCTCGACAGGAGGAACGAGCAGTACTTC.

This chain uses TRBV29-1 with TRBJ2-1; 13 bases map to TRBD2. Trimming removed 3 bases from V and 8 bases from J; junction bases left unmatched: 13. The CDR3 loop spans 17 amino acids. The germline gives CDR1 SQVTM, CDR2 ANQGSEA. The CDR3: CSVEAGTSGNPSDEQFF. The CDR3 nucleotides read TGCAGCGTTGAGGCGGGGACTAGCGGGAACCCAAGCGATGAGCAGTTCTTC.

V gene TRBV29-1 combines with J gene TRBJ2-1; perhaps TRBD1 as D (6 bases). The germline gives CDR1 SQVTM, CDR2 ANQGSEA. The CDR3 contains 11 residues. Here the CDR3 reads CGADSGDEQFF. The CDR3 DNA sequence: TGCGGCGCGGACAGTGGGGATGAGCAGTTCTTC.

This clonotype was observed many times. V usage is TRBV7-6 and J usage is TRBJ2-2, with 7 bases fitting TRBD2. Germline V gene lookup returns CDR1 SGHVS and CDR2 FNYEAQ. The CDR3 runs 17 residues. Trimming took 1 base from V and 0 from J; bases not matched to a gene: 5. The CDR3 loop reads CASSLGSGGANTGELFF. The CDR3 region has the DNA TGTGCCAGCAGCTTAGGCTCGGGAGGAGCGAACACCGGGGAGCTGTTTTTT.

This clonotype came up many times. V is TRBV28 and J is TRBJ1-6, with TRBD1 identical over 9 bases. Germline values: CDR1 MDHEN, CDR2 SYDVKM. The ends lost 5 bases at V and 9 bases at J; junction bases unmatched: 5. This CDR3 is built from 14 residues. CDR3 in DNA: TGTGCCAGCAGTCCGGGACAGGGAAGTTCACCCCTCCACTTT. It specifies CASSPGQGSSPLHF.

This clonotype was observed many times. The chain is built from TRBV7-8 and TRBJ2-7; D could derive from TRBD1 or TRBD2 (5 bases each). The germline V and J ends were trimmed by 4 bases and 1 base, with 11 bases remaining between them. Germline CDR1 reads SGHVS; CDR2 reads FQNEAQ. The length of the CDR3 is 14 residues. CDR3 protein: CASSSLRESYEQYF. CDR3 in DNA: TGTGCCAGCAGCTCGCTCAGGGAGTCCTACGAGCAGTACTTC.

The V gene is TRBV30, the J gene TRBJ2-3; TRBD2 matches at 8 bases. In germline, CDR1 is GTSNPN, CDR2 SVGIG (reference sequence). Trimming at V came to 1 base and at J to 4 bases, leaving 10 bases not matched to a gene. This CDR3 has 16 residues. This CDR3 reads CAWSAGGGGMADTQYF. In DNA, the CDR3 is TGTGCCTGGAGTGCCGGGGGGGGCGGGATGGCAGATACGCAGTATTTT.

In regard to this clonotype: A read error may produce the germline difference seen at one junction end. This rearrangement joins TRBV7-6 to TRBJ2-2, with 7 bases matching TRBD2. The CDR3 is made up of 17 amino acids. The V gene's germline CDR1 is SGHVS and CDR2 FNYEAQ. This chain's CDR3 is CARSLGSGGANTGELFF. The CDR3 bases are TGTGCCCGCAGCTTAGGCTCGGGAGGAGCGAACACCGGGGAGCTGTTTTTC.

This clonotype is labeled medium-sized. The J gene is TRBJ2-3, the V gene TRBV5-4, with D unresolved. Looked up from germline, CDR1 is SGHNT and CDR2 is YYREEE (reference sequence). The CDR3 is 11 amino acids. V was trimmed by 2 bases and J by 5 bases, leaving 3 bases between them. CDR3 in DNA: TGTGCCAGCAGCTTAAAAGATACGCAGTATTTT. Amino acid sequence: CASSLKDTQYF.

A word on this clonotype: With only one base between it and a far larger clone, this is likely a read error. The gene calls are TRBV5-1 and TRBJ1-6; TRBD1 might be the D (5 bases). Matching the DNA end better, TRBJ1-1 makes the J call doubtful. The length of the CDR3 is 15 residues. The germline CDR1 and CDR2 sequences are SGHRS and YFSETQ. CDR3 residues: CASSFGGAANTGAFF. DNA of the CDR3: TGCGCCAGCAGCTTTGGCGGGGCGGCGAACACTGGAGCTTTCTTT.

This clonotype was counted at least ten times. The chain uses TRBV7-3 and TRBJ2-3; 8 bases are a match to TRBD2. This CDR3 spans 16 amino acids. The germline V gene has CDR1 SGHTA and CDR2 FQGTGA. J was trimmed by 1 base and V by 5 bases; bases with no gene match: 8. As DNA, the CDR3 is TGTGCCAGCAGCCCCACGGTCGGGGGGGGCACAGATACGCAGTATTTT. Its protein product is CASSPTVGGGTDTQYF.

In regard to this clonotype: An end of the junction does not agree with germline; a read error may underlie this. V usage is TRBV20-1 and J usage is TRBJ2-1; D is uncertain. Per the germline V gene, CDR1 is DFQATT and CDR2 is SNEGSKA (reference sequence). CDR3 length equals 16 residues. CDR3 nucleotide sequence: TGCTGTGCTATAGATCACGCGGTCACAACCTACAATGAGCAGTTCTTC. Its translation is CCAIDHAVTTYNEQFF.

This clonotype was counted at least ten times. The J gene is TRBJ2-5, the V gene TRBV19; no clear D. V lost 3 bases to trimming and J lost 2 bases, with 10 bases between them. There are 14 residues in the CDR3. CDR1 is LNHDA and CDR2 is SQIVND in the germline V gene (reference sequence). The CDR3 sequence is CASSIGPSQETQYF. CDR3 nucleotides: TGTGCCAGTAGTATTGGTCCATCTCAAGAGACCCAGTACTTC.

This clonotype is medium-sized within its sample. V usage is TRBV19 and J usage is TRBJ2-1; TRBD1 aligns across 9 bases. The V gene's germline CDR1 is LNHDA and CDR2 SQIVND (reference sequence). J lost 5 bases, V lost 5 bases, and 4 bases had no gene match. This CDR3 has 14 residues. The CDR3 sequence: CASSWDRDNNEQFF. The CDR3 DNA reads as TGTGCCAGTAGTTGGGACAGGGACAACAATGAGCAGTTCTTC.

The genes are TRBV20-1 and TRBJ2-1; 9 bases fit TRBD2. V lost 6 bases and J lost 2; bases outside the gene matches: 5. The germline V gene has CDR1 DFQATT and CDR2 SNEGSKA (reference sequence). CDR3 length: 14 amino acids. The CDR3 spells CSAYSGSAYNEQFF. CDR3 coding DNA: TGCAGTGCCTATAGCGGGAGTGCCTACAATGAGCAGTTCTTC.

Comments on this clonotype: The junction shows a germline mismatch at one end, possibly a read error. CDR3 amino acids: CASSQAISGEHEHYF. In nucleotides, the CDR3 is TGCGCCAGCAGCCAAGCGATTAGCGGGGAACACGAGCATTACTTC. The chain links TRBV4-1 to TRBJ2-7, with TRBD2 matching over 8 bases. The CDR3 is made up of 15 amino acids. Per germline, CDR1 MGHRA and CDR2 YSYEKL.